One sample yielded the 3 T cell receptor beta chains listed below, sequenced in a study of T cell clonality in common variable immunodeficiency. Some clones are missing from TCRdb's copy, which holds only in-frame ones; the method was immunoSEQ multiplex PCR. The sample has fewer than 75,000 clones, none seen only once. Input material: peripheral blood mononuclear cells. These receptors originate from a person aged 18 to 70 in good health.

This clone was counted ten times or more. From the germline J gene comes the end of the CDR3, since the read stops 3 residues before it. The V and J genes are TRBV18 and TRBJ2-2, with D perhaps matching TRBD1 (6 bases). CDR1 KGHSH and CDR2 LQKENI come from the germline V gene. The CDR3 extends over 18 amino acids. Trimming left V 2 bases short and J 5 bases short, with 21 bases between. Incomplete CDR3 DNA: TGTGCCAGCTCACCAATCATATCAGCGACAGGATCAACCGGGGAG. Translating it yields CASSPIISATGSTGE. The entire CDR3 reads CASSPIISATGSTGELFF.

This clone occurred many times. The read gets to within 3 residues of the CDR3 end, and the germline J gene fills in the rest. V usage is TRBV28 and J usage is TRBJ1-4, with a tentative D call TRBD1 (5 bases). From germline, CDR1 is MDHEN and CDR2 SYDVKM. This CDR3 has 14 residues. With 5 bases removed from V and 7 bases from J, the gap between germline ends came to 14 bases. Incomplete CDR3 DNA: TGTGCCAGCAGTGGGCCAACGAGGGGTGAAAAA. This sequence encodes CASSGPTRGEK. The whole CDR3 protein is CASSGPTRGEKLFF.

There are many counts of this clone. The read is 3 residues too short to cover the CDR3 end, so that end is filled in from the germline J gene. V and J are TRBV6-1 and TRBJ2-7; TRBD1 might be the D (6 bases). V lost 4 bases and J 1 base, leaving 8 bases between the germline ends. This CDR3 is 13 amino acids long. The germline CDR1 and CDR2 sequences are MNHNS and SASEGT. CDR3 loop: CASSGQGSYEQYF. Partial CDR3 DNA: TGTGCCAGCAGTGGGCAGGGGTCCTACGAG.